This T cell receptor (beta chain) was retrieved from a study of blood T cells in healthy people across ages (dated by TCRdb to 2015 to 2017). Broadly, across the study: In model experiments, template switching captured roughly one uniquely barcoded TCR beta cDNA molecule for every two T cells. To track age-related changes in TCR beta repertoire diversity, the study relied on deep sequencing normalized with unique cDNA molecular identifiers. The donors were divided into four age groups: young (average around 16 years), middle-aged (about 39), aged (roughly 60) and long-lived (nearly 85). To avoid experimental bias, donors of different ages were distributed randomly across sequencing lanes. For two donors (one aged 18 to 30 and one aged 80 or older), the study analyzed two additional independent replicas of 1 million unique cDNA reads from the same blood draw. Paper-wide results and their limitations: Since profiling was done on bulk unsorted PBMCs, naive and antigen-experienced compartments could not be conclusively compared. The percentage of naive T cells measured by flow cytometry correlated strongly with observed TCR beta diversity. As age increased, observed TCR beta diversity per million T cells dropped in a roughly linear way, and a significant reduction was already evident by age roughly 40. Estimates of total diversity based on one million sequenced T cells were regarded as lower bounds and as underestimates. Because the CMV infection status of the donors was unknown, age-related changes in expanded clonotypes may potentially have been confounded. The long-lived group showed more naive CD4+ T cells, fewer expanded clones and increased TCR diversity than the aged group, suggesting age selection.

Receptor libraries were prepared by 5' RACE. TCRdb names Illumina HiSeq 2500 as the instrument used. A second PCR of 7 to 11 cycles was performed with a sample-barcoded 5' primer and a J-beta primer mix. A template-switch 5' adaptor carrying 12 random nucleotides introduced a unique molecular identifier onto each TCR beta cDNA molecule. Each sample yielded at least 3 million CDR3-containing paired-end reads. First-strand cDNA synthesis was performed from all RNA using the Mint cDNA synthesis kit, with priming by a TRBC-specific oligonucleotide. Following uracil-DNA glycosylase treatment, a first 18-cycle PCR with universal primers M1SS and BC2_uni_R was performed on all cDNA. For the original study's pipeline: For normalization, 1 million high-quality reads, each with a distinct molecular identifier, were randomly selected from each sample. Reads with shared molecular identifiers were discarded instead of being binned into consensus sequences. MiTCR, set to a Q25 quality threshold and the strictest error-elimination algorithm, was used for CDR3 identification, clonotype clustering and error correction. A nonparametric unseen species model using Euler transformation provided a lower-bound estimate of total TCR beta diversity. TCRdb took the public reads, trimmed them with fastp at Q25, ran MiXCR for clone calling and kept in-frame beta chains. CDR3 protein duplicates are merged, each entry listing the most common genes and DNA. The V and J calls come from TCRdb's annotation, not from the publication. The sample contains 850,000 or so distinct CDR3 sequences, more than 25% of them found a single time. The top ten clonotypes cover approximately 15% of the sample.

The CDR3 holds 13 amino acids from the cysteine to the phenylalanine. The entry retains the CDR3 DNA only, 39 bases that are in frame from base 1. According to the germline V gene, CDR1 reads MNHNS and CDR2 reads SASEGT. The junction carries 10 bases between V and J, which are trimmed by 2 bases and 6 bases respectively. The donors were about 40 Caucasian individuals from Russia, aged roughly 6 to 100 years, who were systemically healthy. Each donor gave ten milliliters of peripheral blood, collected into EDTA-treated Vacutainer tubes. Ficoll-Paque density-gradient centrifugation was used to isolate PBMCs, with at least 6.5 million per sample. Total RNA was extracted from PBMCs with Trizol reagent, with at least 6 micrograms obtained per sample. For every donor, an aliquot of PBMCs went through flow cytometry to measure the percentages of naive CD45RAhigh/CD27high T cells. On this clonotype: Its antigen remains unidentified. Per-nucleotide qualities are absent, and no much larger clonotype sits a single base away.

The V and J segments used are TRBV6-1 and TRBJ1-2; the D gene cannot be resolved reliably. The clonotype originates from a woman aged 80 or older in good health. Specimen: blood. The CDR3 is CASSEWGGDGYTF. The nucleotide sequence is given as TGTGCCAGCAGTGAATGGGGAGGAGATGGCTACACCTTC.